This T cell receptor beta chain derives from a study of prognosis after radiotherapy for stage I lung cancer (dated by TCRdb to the early 2020s). Looking at the study overall: Roughly 20 stage I NSCLC patients were enrolled in Nanjing, China, between April 2018 and early 2019. Every patient was regarded as medically inoperable, because of comorbidities in 11 to 13 cases and refusal of surgery in roughly seven cases. Four of the 19 patients developed distant metastases after SBRT, at a median of roughly seven months; the other 15 showed no significant progression. SBRT was not combined with any concurrent therapy in any patient. Tumor histology was squamous cell carcinoma in about seven patients and adenocarcinoma in twelve. The cohort comprised 13 men and 6 women with a median age of approximately 70 years, ranging from about 53 to 90 years. The study profiled peripheral blood TCR beta repertoires from stage I NSCLC patients before and after stereotactic body radiotherapy and related them to distant failure. Fourteen of the patients were found to have newly diagnosed primary stage I lung tumors, and five were living with oligometastatic NSCLC after surgical resection of the primary tumor. A total of around 40 blood samples from some 19 patients were sequenced, with one sample obtained before and one obtained after SBRT for each patient. SBRT was delivered in 3 to 5 fractions with a biologically effective dose of at least 100 Gy, and image-guided IMRT or VMAT was used for delivery.

No patient had a history of other malignancies or prior chemotherapy or radiotherapy, and all had node-negative disease on CT and PET/CT. At each of two time points, about 6.3 milliliters of peripheral venous blood were collected in EDTA tubes. PBMCs were isolated by Ficoll-Paque Plus density-gradient centrifugation. Right after collection, samples were kept at -80 degrees C until analysis. Two rounds of multiplex PCR on genomic DNA were used to amplify the TCR beta CDR3 region. The first PCR round used primers specific to each TRBV and TRBJ gene, with sequences filed in Chinese patent CN105087789A. The second PCR round used universal primers. The Roche High Pure PCR Template Preparation Kit was used to extract genomic DNA from frozen PBMCs. An Illumina HiSeq 3000 was used to sequence the libraries paired-end with 151 bp reads. The paper's processing steps were these. Raw reads lacking the multiplex PCR primer sequences were removed with CutAdapt. High-quality paired reads were merged into contigs with PEAR. By aligning each contig to reference sequences, MiXCR assigned the TRB V, D and J gene segments to that contig. CDR3 sequences were clustered by base quality and sequence similarity to remove sequencing errors. Shannon entropy normalized by the natural log of productive TCR sequence number was used as the measure of diversity. To get clonality, Shannon entropy was divided by the natural log of the number of unique clonotypes, and that result was subtracted from one. Progression-free survival cut-offs for repertoire metrics were chosen using the Youden index of ROC curves, with analyses run in R 3.5.3. The public reads were reprocessed in TCRdb via fastp at Q25 and MiXCR, keeping in-frame beta chains. Records with the same CDR3 protein are collapsed into one entry carrying the most frequent genes and DNA. These V and J calls originate from TCRdb's pipeline instead of the authors' own analysis. The table for this sample lists over 50,000 distinct CDR3 sequences; roughly 36% of them were counted only once. The ten top clones hold roughly 9.4% of the sample.

Paper-wide results and their limitations: TRBV and TRBJ usage frequencies reportedly varied with metastasis status, involving two V genes at baseline and several V and two J genes after SBRT. Post-SBRT Shannon entropy and its change from baseline were lower in patients who developed distant metastases; baseline Shannon entropy was not associated with metastases. Limitations of the study included a small cohort and short follow-up, and the study findings need independent validation. A decrease in unique TCR clone counts was observed after SBRT (median around 9,800 before versus some 7,000 after; Wilcoxon paired P=0.011). No adjustment for multiple comparisons was applied to any of the reported P values. Tumor specificity of expanded TCR clones was not determined.

Regarding this clonotype: Its antigen remains unidentified. One base away there is no much larger clone; base qualities are not given.

The input for sequencing was PBMCs, taken before or after stereotactic body radiation therapy (not recorded which). The TCR sequence derives from a donor of 50 years or more with non-small cell lung cancer.

DNA sequence: TGTGCCAGCATCCGAAGCGTCTGGTACACTGGAAACACCATATATTTT. It specifies CASIRSVWYTGNTIYF. The chain joins TRBV27 to TRBJ1-3; the D gene remains uncertain. Including cysteine and phenylalanine, the CDR3 has 16 amino acids. This entry keeps only the CDR3 DNA: 48 bases, framed from base 1. V is shortened by 7 bases, J by 2 bases, and the region joining them spans 18 bases. CDR1 and CDR2, per the germline V gene (reference sequence), are MNHEY and SMNVEV.